The source of this T cell receptor (beta chain) is a study of T-cell memory formation after mild COVID-19. From the 5' RACE reads, TCRdb called clonotypes with MiXCR, one entry per CDR3 protein. Of about 350,000 distinct CDR3 sequences listed, roughly an eighth are singletons. This CDR3 is built from 14 residues. Germline CDR1 and CDR2: SGHRS and YFSETQ. The V end was cut by 4 bases, the J end by 2 bases, with 13 bases between. The chain couples TRBV5-1 to TRBJ2-7, with D perhaps being TRBD1 or TRBD2 (5 bases each). The clonotype was recovered from a man aged 18 to 30 who had mild COVID-19 (a few samples of this study predate the infection). Cell type and time point are not known. Sequenced input: PBMCs or a T cell subset sorted from them (not recorded which). CDR3 residues: CASSTGTYPYEQYF. CDR3 nucleotides: TGCGCCAGCAGCACCGGGACCTACCCCTACGAGCAGTACTTC.